The 5 T cell receptor beta chains below all came from one sample that was sequenced in a study of blood T cell repertoires in COVID-19. TCRdb's copy holds only in-frame clones and misses some; the assay was immunoSEQ multiplex PCR. The sample consists of 200,000 to 250,000 clones, 84% of them appearing once. Input material: peripheral blood. The receptors shown here come from a woman aged 50 to 65 with active or convalescent COVID-19.

The chain joins TRBV5-6 to TRBJ1-2; TRBD1 might be the D (5 bases). This CDR3 has 16 residues. The ends were cut back, 1 base at V and 2 bases at J, with 15 bases in the middle. Germline assignment: CDR1 SGHDT and CDR2 YYEEEE. DNA of the CDR3: TGTGCCAGCAGCTTGAGATCAGGGAATAACAACTATGGCTACACCTTC. This codes for CASSLRSGNNNYGYTF. The full variable domain, with the rest looked up from reference TRBV5-6 and TRBJ1-2, is DAGVTQSPTHLIKTRGQQVTLRCSPKSGHDTVSWYQQALGQGPQFIFQYYEEEERQRGNFPDRFSGHQFPNYSSELNVNALLLGDSALYLCASSLRSGNNNYGYTFGSGTRLTVV.

The sample holds one count of this clone. The genes are TRBV7-9 and TRBJ1-1; possible D gene TRBD1, 6 bases. Trimming took 5 bases from V and 4 from J, leaving 26 bases between them. In germline, CDR1 is SEHNR, CDR2 FQNEAQ (reference sequence). The CDR3 spans 18 residues. The CDR3 nucleotides read TGTGCCAGCAGCCCAGGGAGGGGGGCCCGGGGAGACGGCACTGAAGCTTTCTTT. It codes for CASSPGRGARGDGTEAFF.

This clone was found a few times. The rearrangement joins TRBV29-1 to TRBJ2-2; D is undetermined. V dropped 6 bases and J dropped 0 bases, with 14 bases sitting between them. The germline V gene has CDR1 SQVTM and CDR2 ANQGSEA. The CDR3 extends over 15 amino acids. CDR3 sequence: CSVIRGLSNTGELFF. In nucleotides, the CDR3 is TGCAGCGTAATTCGTGGGCTTTCGAACACCGGGGAGCTGTTTTTT.

This clone was detected once. The chain is built from TRBV27 and TRBJ2-7; TRBD1 aligns across 9 bases. V dropped 4 bases and J dropped 3; count of bases not matched to a gene: 7. This CDR3 has 15 amino acids. In germline, CDR1 is MNHEY, CDR2 SMNVEV (reference sequence). CDR3 amino acids: CASSSTGTGNYEQYF. The DNA of the CDR3 is TGTGCCAGCAGTTCGACCGGGACAGGGAACTACGAGCAGTACTTC.

This rearrangement joins TRBV4-1 to TRBJ2-7, with D unclear. The CDR3 runs to 17 residues. Germline V gene lookup returns CDR1 MGHRA and CDR2 YSYEKL. Trimming cost V 0 bases and J 1 base, with 16 bases left between them. In DNA, the CDR3 is TGCGCCAGCAGCCAAGATTACACTCTCGGCAGGTCCTACGAGCAGTACGTC. Translation: CASSQDYTLGRSYEQYV.